Below are 32 T cell receptor beta chains sequenced from a single sample in a study of CD8+ T cells in alopecia areata. Following RNA extraction, reverse transcription yielded cDNA that acted as the sequencing template. Some clones are missing from TCRdb's copy, which holds only in-frame ones; the method was immunoSEQ multiplex PCR. The repertoire has 130,000 or so clones, roughly 50% of them found once; the top ten carry about 10%. Sequenced material: NKG2D-low CD8+ T cells sorted from blood. These receptors were collected from a human donor with alopecia areata.

The J gene is TRBJ2-2, the V gene TRBV27, with 10 bases lining up with TRBD2. The V gene's germline CDR1 is MNHEY and CDR2 SMNVEV (reference sequence). The CDR3 totals 14 residues. The V segment lost 5 bases and the J segment 7 bases; nucleotides outside the gene matches: 4. Here the CDR3 DNA reads TGTGCCAGCAGTCGCTGGACTAGCGGCGGGGAGCTGTTTTTT. Translating it yields CASSRWTSGGELFF.

Remarks on this clone: The same CDR3 also results from other DNA sequences found in this sample. The J gene is TRBJ1-2, the V gene TRBV30, with 8 bases matching TRBD1. Losses at the gene ends were 7 bases for V and 7 bases for J; bases not matched to a gene: 5. Per the germline V gene, CDR1 is GTSNPN and CDR2 is SVGIG (reference sequence). This CDR3 contains 11 residues. The CDR3 is CAYDRGSGYTF. In DNA, the CDR3 is TGTGCCTACGACAGGGGATCTGGCTACACCTTC.

This clone appeared a few times. This chain joins TRBV4-1 and TRBJ2-7, with a weak D call TRBD2 (5 bases). This CDR3 is built from 13 residues. The V end was cut by 3 bases, the J end by 3 bases, with 9 bases between. Germline CDR1 and CDR2: MGHRA and YSYEKL. CDR3 bases: TGCGCCAGCAGCCACGGACTGGGCTACGAGCAGTACTTC. Amino acid sequence: CASSHGLGYEQYF.

There are a few counts of this clone. At one end, the junction sequence differs from germline, possibly due to a read error. This chain uses TRBV7-9 with TRBJ2-7; D possibly matches TRBD1 or TRBD2 (5 bases each). The CDR3 covers 14 residues. CDR1 SEHNR and CDR2 FQNEAQ come from the germline V gene (reference sequence). The CDR3 region is CASASGTDNYEQYF. The CDR3 coding sequence is TGCGCCAGCGCCTCCGGGACGGATAACTACGAGCAGTACTTC.

This clone was counted a few times. V gene TRBV6-5 combines with J gene TRBJ2-5; maybe TRBD2 (5 bases). The V gene lost 2 bases and the J gene lost 5 bases, with 9 bases spanning the gap. The CDR3 runs to 13 residues. Germline CDR1 is MNHEY and CDR2 is SVGAGI. The CDR3 coding sequence is TGTGCCAGCAGTTACCTGGGGAGTGAGACCCAGTACTTC. Its protein is CASSYLGSETQYF.

This clone has more than one count but fewer than ten. J is TRBJ2-3 and V is TRBV29-1; D remains ambiguous. CDR1 and CDR2 (germline): SQVTM, ANQGSEA. The CDR3 is 13 residues long. Trimming shortened V by 4 bases and J by 2 bases, and 10 bases separated the two germline ends. The CDR3 sequence is CSVVLENTDTQYF. The CDR3 region has the DNA TGCAGCGTTGTTCTAGAGAACACAGATACGCAGTATTTT.

This chain connects TRBV5-1 to TRBJ2-7; D gene uncertain. The V end lost 1 base, the J end lost 1 base, and 6 bases lay between the germline ends. Germline CDR1 and CDR2: SGHRS and YFSETQ. The CDR3 has 13 amino acids. The CDR3 DNA is TGCGCCAGCAGCTTGTTCCCGTCCTACGAGCAGTACTTC. This codes for CASSLFPSYEQYF.

The rearrangement links TRBV29-1 to TRBJ2-2; D is unclear. CDR3 length: 13 residues. Trimming removed 7 bases from V and 0 bases from J, with 9 bases in between. CDR1 is SQVTM and CDR2 is ANQGSEA in the germline V gene. CDR3 DNA: TGCAGCGGGGTATCTTCGAACACCGGGGAGCTGTTTTTT. Encoded protein: CSGVSSNTGELFF.

With respect to this clone: One junction end does not reproduce the germline sequence, and a read error may be involved. J is TRBJ1-2 and V is TRBV29-1; 8 bases map to TRBD1. The germline gives CDR1 SQVTM, CDR2 ANQGSEA. The CDR3 loop spans 11 amino acids. In nucleotides, the CDR3 is TGCAGCGTCCTAACTGGACAGGGTCATGCCTTC. Translated: CSVLTGQGHAF.

This chain links TRBV30 with TRBJ2-3; possible D gene TRBD1, 6 bases. Trimming pared 1 base from V and 3 bases from J, leaving 8 bases between. This CDR3 has 13 residues. The germline V gene has CDR1 GTSNPN and CDR2 SVGIG (reference sequence). The CDR3 sequence is CAWSGQGTDTQYF. The CDR3 DNA is TGTGCCTGGAGTGGGCAGGGGACAGATACGCAGTATTTT.

The chain has TRBV7-9 and TRBJ2-7; the D is unclear. This CDR3 contains 14 residues. Trimming stripped 1 base from V and 2 bases from J, with 9 bases between. CDR1 is SEHNR, CDR2 FQNEAQ, per germline (reference sequence). CDR3 region: CASSLVAPPYEQYF. The CDR3 DNA follows: TGTGCCAGCAGCTTAGTCGCCCCTCCCTACGAGCAGTACTTC.

In this sample, this clone turned up a few times. The rearrangement uses TRBV29-1 and TRBJ2-3; a possible D gene is TRBD2 (6 bases). The CDR3 extends over 15 amino acids. The V gene lost 7 bases and the J gene lost 3 bases, with 20 bases spanning the gap. The germline V gene has CDR1 SQVTM and CDR2 ANQGSEA. The CDR3 region is CSADGGPGVTDTQYF. CDR3 coding DNA: TGCAGCGCCGATGGGGGACCGGGAGTAACAGATACGCAGTATTTT.

The chain employs TRBV29-1 and TRBJ1-2; TRBD1 is a possible D gene (6 bases). Germline V gene sequence: CDR1 SQVTM, CDR2 ANQGSEA. The CDR3 runs to 12 residues. V shed 4 bases and J shed 7 bases, with 13 bases lying between them. CDR3 DNA: TGCAGCGTTGTATCCAGGGGAAGTGGCTACACCTTC. It encodes CSVVSRGSGYTF. Together with reference TRBV29-1 and TRBJ1-2, the CDR3 gives the full variable domain: SAVISQKPSRDICQRGTSLTIQCQVDSQVTMMFWYRQQPGQSLTLIATANQGSEATYESGFVIDKFPISRPNLTFSTLTVSNMSPEDSSIYLCSVVSRGSGYTFGSGTRLTVV.

This clone was observed a handful of times. CDR3 nucleotides: TGCAGCGTTGTGGGGAAAACCAACTATGGCTACACCTTC. Protein sequence: CSVVGKTNYGYTF. The chain couples TRBV29-1 to TRBJ1-2; no clear D. Germline V gene data show CDR1 as SQVTM and CDR2 as ANQGSEA. V lost 4 bases and J lost 2, with 11 bases in between. The CDR3 runs 13 residues.

The chain combines TRBV21-1 with TRBJ2-7; the table gives TRBD2 as D, unverified against the DNA. TRBV21-1 is classified as a pseudogene. This CDR3 comprises 13 residues. CDR3 in amino acids: CASRRGVSYEQYF. The CDR3 nucleotides are TGTGCCAGCAGGCGCGGGGTATCCTACGAGCAGTACTTC.

The rearrangement joins TRBV28 to TRBJ1-1; D might be TRBD1 (5 bases). V shed 8 bases and J shed 1 base, with 8 bases lying between them. This CDR3 spans 12 amino acids. Germline V gene data show CDR1 as MDHEN and CDR2 as SYDVKM. The CDR3 sequence is CASGTENTEAFF. The CDR3 DNA sequence: TGTGCCAGCGGGACCGAGAACACTGAAGCTTTCTTT.

The V gene is TRBV7-9, the J gene TRBJ1-2; D possibly corresponds to TRBD1 (5 bases). V gave up 4 bases and J gave up 6 bases, with 12 bases separating them. Germline V gene sequence: CDR1 SEHNR, CDR2 FQNEAQ (reference sequence). There are 13 residues in the CDR3. DNA for the CDR3: TGTGCCAGCAGCTCCTGGGGAGGGGATGGCTACACCTTC. Protein product: CASSSWGGDGYTF. Full variable domain (remainder filled in from reference TRBV7-9 and TRBJ1-2): DTGVSQNPRHKITKRGQNVTFRCDPISEHNRLYWYRQTLGQGPEFLTYFQNEAQLEKSRLLSDRFSAERPKGSFSTLEIQRTEQGDSAMYLCASSSWGGDGYTFGSGTRLTVV.

This clone turned up a few times. The V gene is TRBV7-9, the J gene TRBJ2-7, with a possible D match to TRBD1 (5 bases). V was cut by 7 bases and J by 2 bases, with 15 bases left in between. Per the germline V gene, CDR1 is SEHNR and CDR2 is FQNEAQ (reference sequence). CDR3 size: 14 residues. CDR3 loop: CASTDLDSAYEQYF. The CDR3 bases are TGTGCCAGCACCGACCTCGACAGTGCCTACGAGCAGTACTTC.

This clone ranks as medium-sized (0.01 to 0.1%). This chain links TRBV7-9 with TRBJ1-2, with D tentatively TRBD1 (5 bases). The CDR3 length is 14 residues. The germline V gene encodes CDR1 SEHNR and CDR2 FQNEAQ (reference sequence). The V gene lost 5 bases and the J gene lost 5 bases, with 15 bases spanning the gap. The CDR3 reads CASSPETESYGYTF. CDR3 in DNA: TGTGCCAGCAGCCCCGAGACAGAGTCATATGGCTACACCTTC.

The sample holds a few counts of this clone. The sample carries other DNA sequences with the same CDR3. This chain uses TRBV28 with TRBJ2-1, with D perhaps TRBD2 (6 bases). This CDR3 contains 12 residues. Germline V lookup: CDR1 MDHEN, CDR2 SYDVKM. Trimming stripped 3 bases from V and 7 bases from J, with 7 bases between. CDR3 loop: CASSFRGNEQFF. CDR3 nucleotide sequence: TGTGCCAGCAGTTTCCGGGGGAATGAGCAGTTCTTC.

The rearrangement uses TRBV2 and TRBJ2-3; D is possibly TRBD1 (5 bases). The CDR3 extends over 14 amino acids. CDR1 and CDR2 from the germline V gene are SNHLY and FYNNEI. The V and J ends lost 0 bases and 4 bases respectively, with 8 bases between them. The CDR3 sequence is CASSEAQGPDTQYF. The CDR3 coding sequence is TGTGCCAGCAGTGAAGCCCAGGGTCCAGATACGCAGTATTTT.

Note on this clone: Other DNA sequences in this specimen translate into the identical CDR3. This chain connects TRBV29-1 to TRBJ1-1; the D is unclear. Germline V gene lookup returns CDR1 SQVTM and CDR2 ANQGSEA. Trimming cost V 6 bases and J 3 bases, with 8 bases left between them. CDR3 length: 11 residues. The CDR3 spells CSVVGDTEAFF. CDR3 in DNA: TGCAGCGTCGTGGGCGACACTGAAGCTTTCTTT. The full variable domain, completed using reference TRBV29-1 and TRBJ1-1, is SAVISQKPSRDICQRGTSLTIQCQVDSQVTMMFWYRQQPGQSLTLIATANQGSEATYESGFVIDKFPISRPNLTFSTLTVSNMSPEDSSIYLCSVVGDTEAFFGQGTRLTVV.

The V and J genes are TRBV29-1 and TRBJ2-5, with 9 bases matching TRBD1. The CDR3 has 12 residues. J gave up 4 bases and V 4 bases, and 1 base lay outside the gene matches. Germline CDR1 and CDR2: SQVTM and ANQGSEA. The CDR3 region has the DNA TGCAGCGTTGTGGGACAGGGAGAGACCCAGTACTTC. Amino acids: CSVVGQGETQYF.

Points on this clone: The sample carries other DNA sequences with the same CDR3. The rearrangement links TRBV29-1 to TRBJ1-1; TRBD1 is a possible D gene (5 bases). Germline V gene data show CDR1 as SQVTM and CDR2 as ANQGSEA. CDR3 length: 12 residues. V was clipped by 3 bases and J by 3 bases, with 8 bases between them. CDR3 loop: CSVDREDTEAFF. The CDR3 nucleotides read TGCAGCGTTGACAGGGAGGACACTGAAGCTTTCTTT.

The chain couples TRBV9 to TRBJ2-1; D remains unclear. CDR1 is SGDLS, CDR2 YYNGEE, per germline. The V end lost 0 bases, the J end lost 5 bases, and 9 bases lay between the germline ends. This CDR3 is 14 amino acids long. The CDR3 region is CASSVAKYDNEQFF. DNA of the CDR3: TGTGCCAGCAGCGTAGCTAAATACGACAATGAGCAGTTCTTC.

The gene calls are TRBV6-6 and TRBJ2-2; no firm D call. The V gene's germline CDR1 is MNHNY and CDR2 SVGAGI (reference sequence). The CDR3 totals 12 residues. Trimming left V 4 bases short and J 4 bases short, with 4 bases between. The CDR3 spells CASSSLTGELFF. In nucleotides, the CDR3 is TGTGCCAGCAGTTCCCTCACCGGGGAGCTGTTTTTT.

This clone was seen a handful of times. This rearrangement joins TRBV29-1 to TRBJ2-3; 11 bases match TRBD2. J was trimmed by 3 bases and V by 2 bases; bases with no gene match: 10. Per the germline V gene, CDR1 is SQVTM and CDR2 is ANQGSEA. The CDR3 is 17 amino acids. The CDR3 DNA reads TGCAGCGTTGAATCCCCTCCTAGCGGGAGGTCTACAGATACGCAGTATTTT. It is translated as CSVESPPSGRSTDTQYF.

J is TRBJ2-5 and V is TRBV2, with 8 bases lining up with TRBD2. Trimming took 7 bases from V and 2 from J; bases not matched to a gene: 3. The CDR3 consists of 13 residues. Germline loops: CDR1 SNHLY, CDR2 FYNNEI. The DNA of the CDR3 is TGTGCCAGCATTGAGCGGGGGCAAGAGACCCAGTACTTC. It yields the protein CASIERGQETQYF.

Only one count was recorded for this clone. In DNA form, the CDR3 reads TGTGCCAGCAGCTTGAGGGGTGGCATTCAGTACTTC. Translating it yields CASSLRGGIQYF. This sequence joins TRBV5-4 and TRBJ2-4; tentative D call: TRBD1 (5 bases). Germline-derived CDR1 and CDR2 are SGHNT and YYREEE (reference sequence). The CDR3 sequence is 12 residues long. V lost 1 base, J lost 9 bases, and 8 bases lay in between.

The chain couples TRBV30 to TRBJ1-4; D not certain. The V end lost 0 bases, the J end lost 5 bases, and 13 bases lay between the germline ends. Germline CDR1 is GTSNPN and CDR2 is SVGIG (reference sequence). The CDR3 is made up of 15 amino acids. The CDR3: CAWSVPSQLNEKLFF. The CDR3 bases are TGTGCCTGGAGTGTACCTTCCCAGTTGAATGAAAAACTGTTTTTT.

This clone showed up just once. The V call is TRBV5-6, the J call TRBJ2-1; tentative D call: TRBD2 (6 bases). Deletions cut 0 bases from V and 8 bases from J, with 12 bases between. The CDR3 has 14 amino acids. In germline, CDR1 is SGHDT, CDR2 YYEEEE. The chain's CDR3 is CASSLAGDQHEQFF. For the CDR3, the DNA is TGTGCCAGCAGCTTGGCGGGGGATCAACATGAGCAGTTCTTC.

This clone was counted a few times. Here the CDR3 reads CASSHSPGLAIGELFF. DNA of the CDR3: TGCGCCAGCAGCCACAGTCCGGGACTAGCGATCGGGGAGCTGTTTTTT. V gene TRBV4-1 combines with J gene TRBJ2-2; TRBD2 agrees at 10 bases. The germline CDR1 and CDR2 sequences are MGHRA and YSYEKL. The CDR3 is made up of 16 amino acids. The V gene end was trimmed by 3 bases and the J gene end by 7 bases; junction bases not matched to a gene: 8.